This TCR beta chain was found in a study of T cells after yellow fever vaccination. Study-wide results and limits: Most primary-vaccination clones recurred post-booster (roughly 96% CD4, 88% CD8).

Comment on this clonotype: Its antigen remains unknown. Germline and junction disagree at one end, which may indicate a read error.

This CDR3 is built from 14 residues. Germline V gene data show CDR1 as SGHRS and CDR2 as YFSETQ. MiXCR, applied by TCRdb to the 5' RACE reads, yields one record per CDR3 protein. The sample holds more than 450,000 distinct CDR3 sequences, just over 20% seen once. The V and J genes are TRBV5-1 and TRBJ2-3; D may be TRBD2 (6 bases). The clonotype originates from a man younger than 35 who received the YFV17D yellow fever vaccine. The starting material was PBMCs, obtained 21 days after the first yellow fever vaccination. CDR3 protein: CACSLGGNTDTQYF. As DNA, the CDR3 is TGCGCCTGCAGCTTGGGCGGGAACACAGATACGCAGTATTTT.